This T cell receptor (beta chain) came from a study of blood T cells in healthy people across ages. The wider study: About one barcoded beta molecule per two T cells came from capture by template switching.

Overall study findings and caveats: Age showed a roughly linear inverse relationship with TCR beta diversity per million T cells.

Together with a sample-barcoded 5' primer, a J-beta primer mix was included in a second PCR lasting roughly 7 to 11 cycles. MiXCR was run by TCRdb on the 5' RACE reads, yielding one entry per CDR3 protein. The data contain about 800,000 distinct CDR3 sequences, more than 20% of them singletons. About this clonotype: Its antigen is undetermined.

CDR1 is SQVTM and CDR2 is ANQGSEA in the germline V gene. This CDR3 region has 15 residues. V was pared by 4 bases and J by 2 bases, with 9 bases of the junction left unmatched. The same sample was also studied in work on T cells of mothers and their children. This second study says: Roughly 2.7 million TCR beta reads per child versus over 10 million per mother.

The sample consisted of blood. This chain uses TRBV29-1 with TRBJ2-3, with 7 bases that match TRBD2. The sequence derives from a boy aged 10-17 years in good health. The CDR3 DNA reads as TGCAGCGTTGCGCGCAGCGGGACTCACACAGATACGCAGTATTTT. It translates to CSVARSGTHTDTQYF.